The 6 T cell receptor beta chains below come from one sample, sequenced in a study of T cell clonality in common variable immunodeficiency. Sequencing was performed with immunoSEQ multiplex PCR; in TCRdb, only in-frame clones are kept and a portion is missing. This sample carries some 80,000 clones, none of them present only once. Sequencing was carried out using peripheral blood mononuclear cells. These receptors all come from a person aged 18 to 70 in good health.

The table lists this clone with many counts. The read ends 3 residues shy of where the CDR3 ends; the end is completed using the germline J gene. The chain recombines TRBV5-1 with TRBJ2-1; 9 bases are a match to TRBD1. The CDR3 runs 14 residues. Germline CDR1 SGHRS, CDR2 YFSETQ. After removal of 4 bases from V and 7 bases from J, the junction contained 6 bases not matched to a gene. The CDR3 loop reads CASSPRQGVNEQFF. The CDR3 DNA, read in part, is TGCGCCAGCAGCCCGCGACAGGGGGTAAATGAG.

This clone was observed many times. The CDR3 goes on 3 residues after the read ends, and that part is filled in from the germline J gene. The chain is built from TRBV5-1 and TRBJ2-3; TRBD1 might be the D (6 bases). The CDR3 contains 15 residues. V gave up 2 bases and J gave up 6 bases, with 16 bases separating them. CDR1 SGHRS and CDR2 YFSETQ come from the germline V gene. The CDR3 here is CASSFGQPPADTQYF. The part of the CDR3 DNA that was read is TGCGCCAGCAGCTTTGGACAGCCCCCGGCTGATACG.

This clone was seen at least ten times. Read coverage stops 3 residues before the CDR3 terminus; the germline J gene supplies the remainder. The V and J genes are TRBV20-1 and TRBJ2-6; 11 positions match TRBD1. In germline, CDR1 is DFQATT, CDR2 SNEGSKA (reference sequence). V gave up 2 bases and J gave up 2 bases; unmatched junction bases: 5. The CDR3 is 17 residues long. CDR3 in amino acids: CSARPGQGVTGANVLTF. The sequenced part of the CDR3 DNA is TGCAGTGCTAGACCGGGACAGGGGGTGACTGGGGCCAACGTC.

This clone was counted ten times or more. The DNA ends 3 residues before the CDR3 does, and the rest of the CDR3 is filled in from the germline J gene. This chain connects TRBV19 to TRBJ2-2; TRBD2 aligns across 11 bases. The germline V gene encodes CDR1 LNHDA and CDR2 SQIVND (reference sequence). The CDR3 consists of 15 residues. V lost 3 bases to trimming and J lost 8 bases; unmatched junction nucleotides: 5. The part of the CDR3 DNA that was read is TGTGCCAGTAGTATTCTAGCGGGAGGTTCAGGGGAG. Translated, it gives CASSILAGGSGE. The full CDR3 protein is CASSILAGGSGELFF.

This clone was detected ten times or more. The CDR3 goes on 3 residues after the read ends, and that part is filled in from the germline J gene. V usage is TRBV5-1 and J usage is TRBJ1-3, with D possibly being TRBD1 (5 bases). The CDR3 sequence is 15 residues long. V was pared by 4 bases and J by 2 bases, with 13 bases between. Germline assignment: CDR1 SGHRS and CDR2 YFSETQ. The CDR3 bases that were read are TGCGCCAGCAGCCGACAACAAGGGGCTGGAAACACC. Encoded protein: CASSRQQGAGNT. The complete CDR3 reads CASSRQQGAGNTIYF.

Concerning this clone: The CDR3 end falls 3 residues outside the read, so it is completed with the germline J gene. The chain carries TRBV5-4 and TRBJ2-5; 8 bases align to TRBD2. There are 15 residues in the CDR3. Germline lookup yields CDR1 SGHNT and CDR2 YYREEE (reference sequence). The V gene end was trimmed by 3 bases and the J gene end by 4 bases; junction bases not matched to a gene: 8. The sequenced CDR3 bases are TGTGCCAGCAGCTCGCCTTTAGCGGGGTCAGAGACC. Protein: CASSSPLAGSET. The whole CDR3 reads CASSSPLAGSETQYF.